The 20 T cell receptor beta chains below all came from one sample that was sequenced in a study of cytomegalovirus exposure and HLA in healthy donors. 60 Vbeta and 13 Jbeta primers were used in PCR. Generated by immunoSEQ multiplex PCR, the TCRdb table keeps only in-frame clones and is missing some. The table has approximately 110,000 clones, about three quarters seen once; the top ten hold 0.85% to 1.4%. The sequenced sample was PBMCs. Receptor source: a woman in her twenties or thirties in good health and CMV-seronegative.

A few counts support this clone. The chain employs TRBV18 and TRBJ2-3; 13 bases align to TRBD2. Germline V gives CDR1 KGHSH, CDR2 LQKENI. The CDR3 is made up of 15 amino acids. V lost 5 bases and J lost 4; bases outside the gene matches: 3. CDR3 amino acids: CASSTSGGAADTQYF. The CDR3 nucleotides are TGTGCCAGCTCAACTAGCGGGGGGGCCGCAGATACGCAGTATTTT.

CDR3 in amino acids: CASSPQGHNQPQHF. In nucleotides, the CDR3 is TGTGCCAGCTCACCACAGGGGCATAATCAGCCCCAGCATTTT. The rearrangement uses TRBV18 and TRBJ1-5, with a weak D call TRBD1 (5 bases). This CDR3 contains 14 residues. The germline V gene encodes CDR1 KGHSH and CDR2 LQKENI. Trimming pared 1 base from V and 4 bases from J, leaving 8 bases between.

V and J are TRBV4-2 and TRBJ2-3; 7 bases are shared with TRBD2. CDR3 size: 15 residues. Germline lookup yields CDR1 LGHNA and CDR2 YNFKEQ. With V trimmed by 1 base and J by 2 bases, 3 bases remained unmatched. The CDR3 DNA reads as TGTGCCAGCAGCCAAGGCGGGACTACCACAGATACGCAGTATTTT. The encoded protein is CASSQGGTTTDTQYF.

The chain carries TRBV10-1 and TRBJ2-4; D possibly corresponds to TRBD1 (7 bases). The ends were cut back, 8 bases at V and 0 bases at J, with 20 bases in the middle. CDR1 WNHNN and CDR2 SYGVQD come from the germline V gene (reference sequence). The CDR3 totals 17 residues. The CDR3 sequence is CASGGGKGGLAKNIQYF. CDR3 nucleotides: TGCGCCAGCGGTGGGGGGAAAGGGGGCTTAGCCAAAAACATTCAGTACTTC.

This sequence joins TRBV5-1 and TRBJ1-2; the match to TRBD1 covers 7 bases. The CDR3 extends over 13 amino acids. The germline V gene has CDR1 SGHRS and CDR2 YFSETQ. V shed 4 bases, J shed 4 bases, and the junction held 4 bases outside the gene matches. CDR3 loop: CASSPGTVYGYTF. CDR3 nucleotides: TGCGCCAGCAGCCCCGGGACAGTCTATGGCTACACCTTC.

The chain links TRBV15 to TRBJ1-3; D not certain. This CDR3 has 16 residues. The V end lost 0 bases, the J end lost 0 bases, and 9 bases lay between the germline ends. Germline V gene sequence: CDR1 LNHNV, CDR2 YYDKDF (reference sequence). Here the CDR3 reads CATSRDPGNSGNTIYF. CDR3 sequence (DNA): TGTGCCACCAGCAGAGATCCGGGAAACTCTGGAAACACCATATATTTT. The whole variable domain, remainder taken from reference TRBV15 and TRBJ1-3, is DAMVIQNPRYQVTQFGKPVTLSCSQTLNHNVMYWYQQKSSQAPKLLFHYYDKDFNNEADTPDNFQSRRPNTSFCFLDIRSPGLGDTAMYLCATSRDPGNSGNTIYFGEGSWLTVV.

The chain carries TRBV5-4 and TRBJ2-3, with 12 bases matching TRBD2. Losses at the gene ends were 4 bases for V and 0 bases for J; bases not matched to a gene: 3. This CDR3 comprises 16 residues. Germline V lookup: CDR1 SGHNT, CDR2 YYREEE (reference sequence). The CDR3 DNA reads TGTGCCAGCAGCCCCGGACTAGCGGGGAGCACAGATACGCAGTATTTT. It yields the protein CASSPGLAGSTDTQYF.

The chain carries TRBV7-2 and TRBJ2-5; the D gene is possibly TRBD2 (6 bases). CDR1 is SGHTA and CDR2 is FQGNSA in the germline V gene. CDR3 length equals 14 residues. Deletions cut 5 bases from V and 5 bases from J, with 15 bases between. DNA for the CDR3: TGTGCCAGCAGCATATCCCGGAGGGTTGAGACCCAGTACTTC. Translation: CASSISRRVETQYF.

The V call is TRBV5-5, the J call TRBJ2-1; D remains unclear. Germline V gene data show CDR1 as SGHKS and CDR2 as YYEKEE (reference sequence). Trimming removed 4 bases at V and 4 bases at J, with 9 bases between. The CDR3 runs 13 residues. The CDR3 DNA sequence: TGTGCCAGCAGCCTGACACTTTACAATGAGCAGTTCTTC. Translated, it gives CASSLTLYNEQFF.

The chain has TRBV27 and TRBJ1-6, with TRBD1 matching 9 bases. CDR3 length: 15 amino acids. CDR1 and CDR2 (germline): MNHEY, SMNVEV (reference sequence). J lost 7 bases, V lost 5 bases, and 6 bases had no gene match. Here the CDR3 DNA reads TGTGCCAGCAGTATCCTGGACAGGGGCAATTCACCCCTCCACTTT. It specifies CASSILDRGNSPLHF.

V and J are TRBV9 and TRBJ2-3; tentatively, D is TRBD1 (6 bases). CDR3 length equals 15 residues. V shed 4 bases and J shed 2 bases, with 14 bases lying between them. Germline V gene lookup returns CDR1 SGDLS and CDR2 YYNGEE. The CDR3 coding sequence is TGTGCCAGCAGCACCCGGACAGTTCCCACAGATACGCAGTATTTT. It specifies CASSTRTVPTDTQYF.

V is TRBV27 and J is TRBJ2-7; D gene unclear. The germline V gene has CDR1 MNHEY and CDR2 SMNVEV (reference sequence). CDR3 length: 13 amino acids. Trimming took 3 bases from V and 1 from J, leaving 7 bases between them. The CDR3 region is CASSFIGSYEQYF. DNA for the CDR3: TGTGCCAGCAGTTTTATCGGTTCCTACGAGCAGTACTTC.

The chain couples TRBV12-5 to TRBJ2-1; 8 positions agree with TRBD1. The CDR3 covers 15 residues. Germline CDR1 LGHNT, CDR2 FRNRAP. The V and J ends lost 1 base and 7 bases, in that order; junction bases with no gene match: 6. The CDR3 nucleotides read TGTGCTAGTGGTTTGGAAGGGGACAGGCTTAATGAGCAGTTCTTC. The encoded protein is CASGLEGDRLNEQFF. The full variable domain, rest sourced from reference TRBV12-5 and TRBJ2-1, is DARVTQTPRHKVTEMGQEVTMRCQPILGHNTVFWYRQTMMQGLELLAYFRNRAPLDDSGMPKDRFSAEMPDATLATLKIQPSEPRDSAVYFCASGLEGDRLNEQFFGPGTRLTVL.

The chain carries TRBV7-9 and TRBJ2-1; 8 bases align to TRBD2. The V gene end was trimmed by 5 bases and the J gene end by 7 bases; junction bases not matched to a gene: 10. The CDR3 is made up of 15 amino acids. Looked up from germline, CDR1 is SEHNR and CDR2 is FQNEAQ (reference sequence). CDR3 region: CASSPLGREANEQFF. CDR3 coding DNA: TGTGCCAGCAGCCCGCTTGGGCGGGAGGCTAATGAGCAGTTCTTC.

The chain carries TRBV20-1 and TRBJ2-1; D ambiguous. The length of the CDR3 is 11 residues. Germline V gives CDR1 DFQATT, CDR2 SNEGSKA (reference sequence). Trimming cost V 5 bases and J 7 bases, with 9 bases left between them. The CDR3 DNA is TGCAGTGCTTTACTACGGAATGAGCAGTTCTTC. This codes for CSALLRNEQFF.

A single count supports this clone. This chain links TRBV9 with TRBJ1-2; 9 bases are shared with TRBD1. This CDR3 contains 14 residues. Germline V gene lookup returns CDR1 SGDLS and CDR2 YYNGEE. With 3 bases clipped from V and 6 bases from J, the junction kept 6 bases outside the gene matches. Here the CDR3 DNA reads TGTGCCAGCAGCGCCCCCGACAGGGGGAATGGCTACACCTTC. The encoded protein is CASSAPDRGNGYTF.

The chain carries TRBV9 and TRBJ2-1; D remains ambiguous. The V end was cut by 1 base, the J end by 7 bases, with 9 bases between. Germline CDR1 and CDR2: SGDLS and YYNGEE. This CDR3 has 13 residues. The CDR3 DNA reads TGTGCCAGCAGCGTATCCCAGGTAAATGAGCAGTTCTTC. As protein: CASSVSQVNEQFF.

The chain is built from TRBV5-1 and TRBJ2-6; TRBD1 is a possible D gene (6 bases). Trimming left V 1 base short and J 4 bases short, with 12 bases between. CDR1 is SGHRS and CDR2 is YFSETQ in the germline V gene. CDR3 length: 16 residues. Here the CDR3 reads CASSLFAGAGANVLTF. The CDR3 DNA follows: TGCGCCAGCAGCTTGTTCGCAGGGGCCGGGGCCAACGTCCTGACTTTC. The full variable domain, rest sourced from reference TRBV5-1 and TRBJ2-6, is KAGVTQTPRYLIKTRGQQVTLSCSPISGHRSVSWYQQTPGQGLQFLFEYFSETQRNKGNFPGRFSGRQFSNSRSEMNVSTLELGDSALYLCASSLFAGAGANVLTFGAGSRLTVL.

The chain recombines TRBV6-1 with TRBJ2-7; D is undetermined. Trimming cost V 0 bases and J 12 bases, with 12 bases left between them. This CDR3 is 12 amino acids long. Germline V gene lookup returns CDR1 MNHNS and CDR2 SASEGT. The CDR3: CASSEAKGVGYF. In DNA form, the CDR3 reads TGTGCCAGCAGTGAAGCTAAAGGAGTCGGGTACTTC.

V and J are TRBV28 and TRBJ2-2; 9 bases fit TRBD2. Germline CDR1 is MDHEN and CDR2 is SYDVKM. Losses at the gene ends were 0 bases for V and 0 bases for J; bases not matched to a gene: 2. This CDR3 has 17 residues. This CDR3 reads CASSLWASGANTGELFF. For the CDR3, the DNA is TGTGCCAGCAGTTTATGGGCTAGCGGGGCGAACACCGGGGAGCTGTTTTTT.